Listed below are T cell receptor beta chains from one sample, sequenced in a study of beta chain features in type 1 diabetes. Using immunoSEQ multiplex PCR, the repertoire was profiled, and TCRdb retains in-frame clones only, with some absent. The sample has about 330,000 clones; 9.5% to 12% are singletons. The sequencing sample was made of naive CD4+ T cells from blood. The receptors were gathered from a woman aged 30 to 39 in good health. CDR3s include the opening cysteine and the closing phenylalanine or tryptophan. D genes are given only for firm matches. The size entry is marked missing in some rows and otherwise reads once, few, many or a size class.

TGCGCCAGCAGCCCCAAAGGGGGGGGCGAAAGCAATCAGCCCCAGCATTTT | CASSPKGGGESNQPQHF | TRBJ1-5 | TRBV4-1 | NA | NA
TGTGCCAGCAGCTTAACCCCGACACTAGATACGCAGTATTTT | CASSLTPTLDTQYF | TRBJ2-3 | TRBV7-3 | NA | few
TGTGCCAGCAGCCGACCCGGGACAGGGGTCGAGCAGTACTTC | CASSRPGTGVEQYF | TRBJ2-7 | TRBV11-2 | TRBD1 | few
TGTGCCAGCATACGGACACAAGAGACCCAGTACTTC | CASIRTQETQYF | TRBJ2-5 | TRBV2 | NA | NA
TGTGCCAGCAGTTCCTGGGACAGGGAACTCACAGATACGCAGTATTTT | CASSSWDRELTDTQYF | TRBJ2-3 | TRBV6-5 | TRBD1 | NA
TGTGCCAGCAGCCAAGTAGGACTAGCGGTTCAAGAGACCCAGTACTTC | CASSQVGLAVQETQYF | TRBJ2-5 | TRBV4-2 | TRBD2 | few
TGTGCCAGTAGCCCTCAGGGCGGGAGTGAGACCCAGTACTTC | CASSPQGGSETQYF | TRBJ2-5 | TRBV19 | TRBD2 | NA
TGCAGTGCGAGACCCCAGGGTCGGGCTTTCTTT | CSARPQGRAFF | TRBJ1-1 | TRBV20-1 | NA | few
TGTGCCTGGAGTGTCGGACAGGGGAGGGAAAAACTGTTTTTT | CAWSVGQGREKLFF | TRBJ1-4 | TRBV30 | TRBD1 | few
TGTGCCAGCAGTTCCCATAAGGAGGAGCAGTTCTTC | CASSSHKEEQFF | TRBJ2-1 | TRBV27 | NA | few
TGTGCCAGCAGCCAAGGAAGCGGGGAAAGCTCCTACGAGCAGTACTTC | CASSQGSGESSYEQYF | TRBJ2-7 | TRBV4-2 | TRBD2 | few
TGTGCCAGCAGCTTAGCGCCGACAAAGTTGGGTGAAAAACTGTTTTTT | CASSLAPTKLGEKLFF | TRBJ1-4 | TRBV7-6 | NA | NA
TGTGCCAGCAGGGGAGCGGGGTACAATGAGCAGTTCTTC | CASRGAGYNEQFF | TRBJ2-1 | TRBV28 | TRBD2 | NA
TGTGCCAGTAGCGGGAGGGCCTTGAAAGAGACCCAGTACTTC | CASSGRALKETQYF | TRBJ2-5 | TRBV19 | TRBD2 | NA
TGTGCCAGCTCACCTCCTAAGACTATCTCCACAGATACGCAGTATTTT | CASSPPKTISTDTQYF | TRBJ2-3 | TRBV18 | NA | NA
TGTGCCAGCAGCTTAGCGAACCTCCTAGCCAATGAGCAGTTCTTC | CASSLANLLANEQFF | TRBJ2-1 | TRBV7-2 | NA | few
TGTGCCTGGAGTTCGGGAGGCTCAGATACGCAGTATTTT | CAWSSGGSDTQYF | TRBJ2-3 | TRBV30 | TRBD2 | NA
TGTGCCAGCAGTGAACCGACTTTAACAGATACGCAGTATTTT | CASSEPTLTDTQYF | TRBJ2-3 | TRBV25-1 | NA | NA
TGTGCCAGCAGTTTAACTAGCGGCCTAGCCAAAAACATTCAGTACTTC | CASSLTSGLAKNIQYF | TRBJ2-4 | TRBV27 | TRBD2 | few
TGCGCCAGCAGTCAATTTGGGGAGGGGCTGTTTTTT | CASSQFGEGLFF | TRBJ1-4 | TRBV23-1 | NA | NA
TGTGCCAGCAGCTTGATAGCCGTTAACACTGAAGCTTTCTTT | CASSLIAVNTEAFF | TRBJ1-1 | TRBV5-6 | NA | NA
TGTGCCATCAGTGAGTCGGGGACAGCCACTTTAAGCACAGATACGCAGTATTTT | CAISESGTATLSTDTQYF | TRBJ2-3 | TRBV10-3 | TRBD1 | NA
TGTGCCAGCTCGTCCACCGGGACTAGCGGGAGGAATGAGCAGTTCTTC | CASSSTGTSGRNEQFF | TRBJ2-1 | TRBV9 | TRBD2 | NA
TGTGCCGGTAACCAGGGGGAGAATCAGCCCCAGCATTTT | CAGNQGENQPQHF | TRBJ1-5 | TRBV7-8 | TRBD1 | few
TGCGCCAGCAGCACCAGGGGTGACTATGGCTACACCTTC | CASSTRGDYGYTF | TRBJ1-2 | TRBV5-1 | NA | few
TGTGCCAGCAGTCAGGGGGTGGGGGAGACCCAGTACTTC | CASSQGVGETQYF | TRBJ2-5 | TRBV2 | TRBD1 | NA
TGCGCCAGCAGCCAAGAGGGCGGGAGTTACAATGAGCAGTTCTTC | CASSQEGGSYNEQFF | TRBJ2-1 | TRBV4-3 | TRBD2 | NA
TGTGCCAGCAGCTTTCGACAGCCGAGCACAGATACGCAGTATTTT | CASSFRQPSTDTQYF | TRBJ2-3 | TRBV7-6 | NA | few
TGTGCCAGCAGCTTGTCAGAGGCGGACATTCAGTACTTC | CASSLSEADIQYF | TRBJ2-4 | TRBV5-5 | NA | NA
TGCGCCAGCAGCTTGGCCGCCGGGGAAAAACTGTTTTTT | CASSLAAGEKLFF | TRBJ1-4 | TRBV5-1 | NA | NA
TGTGCCTTGACCTCCGGGACTAGCAGCTCCTACAATGAGCAGTTCTTC | CALTSGTSSSYNEQFF | TRBJ2-1 | TRBV30 | TRBD2 | few
TGTGCCAGCAGCTTCCCACCTCAGTTCGGGGAGCTGTTTTTT | CASSFPPQFGELFF | TRBJ2-2 | TRBV11-1 | NA | few
TGTGCCTGGAGTTTCGTAGGGGGGGGAGAGGCTTTCTTT | CAWSFVGGGEAFF | TRBJ1-1 | TRBV30 | NA | few
TGTGCCAGCAGTTCCTACCGGGTTCCGGAGAACACTGAAGCTTTCTTT | CASSSYRVPENTEAFF | TRBJ1-1 | TRBV27 | NA | NA
TGTGCCAGCAGTGCTAGCGAGACCACAGATACGCAGTATTTT | CASSASETTDTQYF | TRBJ2-3 | TRBV28 | NA | few
TGCGCCAGCAGCCAAGTGACAGGGGGATACAATGAGCAGTTCTTC | CASSQVTGGYNEQFF | TRBJ2-1 | TRBV4-3 | TRBD1 | NA
TGTGCCAGCACCCCCCCCGAGGGCCCCAGCACAGATACGCAGTATTTT | CASTPPEGPSTDTQYF | TRBJ2-3 | TRBV7-2 | NA | NA
TGTGCCAGCAGCAGACAGGGGAAAACCAACTATGGCTACACCTTC | CASSRQGKTNYGYTF | TRBJ1-2 | TRBV6-5 | TRBD1 | NA
TGTGCCTGGAGTGAGACTAGCGGGAGGAAACCATCCTACGAGCAGTACTTC | CAWSETSGRKPSYEQYF | TRBJ2-7 | TRBV30 | TRBD2 | NA
TGTGCCAGCAGTTACCCTGGACTAGCTGCAGATACGCAGTATTTT | CASSYPGLAADTQYF | TRBJ2-3 | TRBV6-6 | TRBD2 | NA
TGTGCCAGCAGCGTGGTTGGTCGGGAAGGGGAAAAACTGTTTTTT | CASSVVGREGEKLFF | TRBJ1-4 | TRBV9 | NA | NA
TGTGCCAGCTCACCCTCCCAGGGCAGGGAGCTGTTTTTT | CASSPSQGRELFF | TRBJ2-2 | TRBV18 | NA | NA
TGCGCCAGTCGGGGGGCCCTCGGTGAGACCCAGTACTTC | CASRGALGETQYF | TRBJ2-5 | TRBV5-1 | NA | NA
TGTGCCAGCAGACTAGCGGGCCCCTACGAGCAGTACTTC | CASRLAGPYEQYF | TRBJ2-7 | TRBV6-1 | TRBD2 | few
TGCGCCAGCAGCCAAACAGGGAGCACAGATACGCAGTATTTT | CASSQTGSTDTQYF | TRBJ2-3 | TRBV4-3 | NA | few
TGTGCCAGCAGTTTCATTGGCGGCTACACCTTC | CASSFIGGYTF | TRBJ1-2 | TRBV28 | NA | few
TGTGCCAGCAGCCGGGGGGGCCAGGGGACAGTAATCTATGGCTACACCTTC | CASSRGGQGTVIYGYTF | TRBJ1-2 | TRBV13 | TRBD1 | once
TGCGCCAGCAGCCCCGGAGCAGCGGGAGGATTCAATGAGCAGTTCTTC | CASSPGAAGGFNEQFF | TRBJ2-1 | TRBV5-1 | TRBD2 | NA
TGTGCCAGCAGCTTAGTTGGCGGGAGGGCCCTCGGGGAGCTGTTTTTT | CASSLVGGRALGELFF | TRBJ2-2 | TRBV7-2 | TRBD2 | NA
TGTGCCAGCATCCTTAGCGGAAGCACCGGGGAGCTGTTTTTT | CASILSGSTGELFF | TRBJ2-2 | TRBV7-2 | NA | few
TGTGCCAGCAGTTATAGCGGGGGCAGCTACAATGAGCAGTTCTTC | CASSYSGGSYNEQFF | TRBJ2-1 | TRBV7-6 | TRBD2 | NA
TGCACCAGCAGCCAAGATCATGACACTGAAGCTTTCTTT | CTSSQDHDTEAFF | TRBJ1-1 | TRBV1 | NA | NA
TGTGCTAGTGGTTCTGGACTAGCGGGATTCACCGGGGAGCTGTTTTTT | CASGSGLAGFTGELFF | TRBJ2-2 | TRBV12-5 | TRBD2 | few
TGTGCCAGCAGCTTAGGACTAGCGGGAGGCCGGGGAGAGACCCAGTACTTC | CASSLGLAGGRGETQYF | TRBJ2-5 | TRBV7-2 | TRBD2 | NA